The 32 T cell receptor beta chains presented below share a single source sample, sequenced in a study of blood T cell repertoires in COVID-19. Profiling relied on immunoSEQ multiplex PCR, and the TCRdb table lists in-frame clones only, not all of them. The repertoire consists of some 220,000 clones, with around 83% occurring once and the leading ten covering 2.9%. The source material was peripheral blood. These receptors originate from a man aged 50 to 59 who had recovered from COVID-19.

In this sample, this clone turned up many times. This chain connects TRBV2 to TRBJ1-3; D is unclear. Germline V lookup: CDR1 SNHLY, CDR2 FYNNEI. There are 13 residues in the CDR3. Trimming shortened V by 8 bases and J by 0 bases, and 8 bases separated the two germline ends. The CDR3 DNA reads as TGTGCCAGCCTCAGTGACTCTGGAAACACCATATATTTT. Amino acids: CASLSDSGNTIYF.

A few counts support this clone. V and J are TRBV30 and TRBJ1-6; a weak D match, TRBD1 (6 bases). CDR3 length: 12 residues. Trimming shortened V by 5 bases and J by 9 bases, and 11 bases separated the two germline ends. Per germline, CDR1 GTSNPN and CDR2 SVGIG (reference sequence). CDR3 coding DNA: TGTGCCTGGCACAGGGTGGGTTCACCCCTCCACTTT. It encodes CAWHRVGSPLHF.

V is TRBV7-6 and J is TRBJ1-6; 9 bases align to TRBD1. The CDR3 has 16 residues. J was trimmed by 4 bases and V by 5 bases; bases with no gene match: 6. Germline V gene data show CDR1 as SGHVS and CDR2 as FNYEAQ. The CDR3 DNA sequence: TGTGCCAGCAGCCCCCAGGGGACAGGGTATAATTCACCCCTCCACTTT. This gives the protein CASSPQGTGYNSPLHF.

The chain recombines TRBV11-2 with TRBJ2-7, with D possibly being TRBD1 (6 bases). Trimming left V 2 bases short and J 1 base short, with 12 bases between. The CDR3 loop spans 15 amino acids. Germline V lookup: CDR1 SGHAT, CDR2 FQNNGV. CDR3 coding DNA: TGTGCCAGCAGCTTACCCGGGACAAAATCCTACGAGCAGTACTTC. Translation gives CASSLPGTKSYEQYF.

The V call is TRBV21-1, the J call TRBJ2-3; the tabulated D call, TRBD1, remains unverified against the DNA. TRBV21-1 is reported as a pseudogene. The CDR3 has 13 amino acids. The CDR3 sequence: CASGRQYTDTQYF. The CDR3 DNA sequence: TGTGCCAGCGGCAGACAGTACACAGATACGCAGTATTTT.

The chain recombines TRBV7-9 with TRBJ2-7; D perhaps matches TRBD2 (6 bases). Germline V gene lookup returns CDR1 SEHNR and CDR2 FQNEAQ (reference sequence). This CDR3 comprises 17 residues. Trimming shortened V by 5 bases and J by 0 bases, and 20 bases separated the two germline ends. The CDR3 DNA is TGTGCCAGCAGCCCCGGGGGAGGTGGTTGGAGCTCCTACGAGCAGTACTTC. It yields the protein CASSPGGGGWSSYEQYF.

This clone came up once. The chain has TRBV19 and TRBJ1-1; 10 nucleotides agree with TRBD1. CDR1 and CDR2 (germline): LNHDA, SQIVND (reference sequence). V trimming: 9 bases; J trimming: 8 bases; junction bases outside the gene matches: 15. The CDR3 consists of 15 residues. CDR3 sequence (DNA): TGTGCCAGCCGAAACGACGGGGGACAGGGGAAGGAAGCTTTCTTT. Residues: CASRNDGGQGKEAFF.

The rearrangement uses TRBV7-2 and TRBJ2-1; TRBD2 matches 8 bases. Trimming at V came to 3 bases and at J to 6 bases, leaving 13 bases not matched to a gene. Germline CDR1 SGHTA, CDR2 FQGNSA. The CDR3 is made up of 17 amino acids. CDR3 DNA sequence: TGTGCCAGCAGCTTCCCCTCGTTAGCGGGAAGACCCAATGAGCAGTTCTTC. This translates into CASSFPSLAGRPNEQFF.

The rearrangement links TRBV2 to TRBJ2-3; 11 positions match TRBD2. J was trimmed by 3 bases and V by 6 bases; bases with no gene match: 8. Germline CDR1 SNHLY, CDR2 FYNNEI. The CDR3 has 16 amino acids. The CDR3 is CASRYRTSGSTDTQYF. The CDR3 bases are TGTGCCAGCAGATACAGAACTAGCGGGAGTACAGATACGCAGTATTTT.

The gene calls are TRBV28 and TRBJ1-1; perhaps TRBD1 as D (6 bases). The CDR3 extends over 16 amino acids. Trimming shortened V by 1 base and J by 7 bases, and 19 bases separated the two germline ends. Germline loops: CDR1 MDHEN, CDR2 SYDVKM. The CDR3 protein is CASSLLRDIKGGEAFF. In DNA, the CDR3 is TGTGCCAGCAGTTTATTACGCGACATTAAAGGGGGTGAAGCTTTCTTT.

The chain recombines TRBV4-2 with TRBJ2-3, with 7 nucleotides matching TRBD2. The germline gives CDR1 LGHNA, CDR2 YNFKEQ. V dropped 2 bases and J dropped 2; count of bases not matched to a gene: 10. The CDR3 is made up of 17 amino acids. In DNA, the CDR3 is TGTGCCAGCAGCCAAACGGCGACTAGCACCTTCACAGATACGCAGTATTTT. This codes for CASSQTATSTFTDTQYF.

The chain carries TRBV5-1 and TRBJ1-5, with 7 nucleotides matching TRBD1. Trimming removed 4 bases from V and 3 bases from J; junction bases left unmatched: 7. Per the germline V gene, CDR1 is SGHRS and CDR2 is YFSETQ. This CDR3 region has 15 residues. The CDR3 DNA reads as TGCGCCAGCAGCCCAACCGGGACAGTCAATCAGCCCCAGCATTTT. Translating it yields CASSPTGTVNQPQHF.

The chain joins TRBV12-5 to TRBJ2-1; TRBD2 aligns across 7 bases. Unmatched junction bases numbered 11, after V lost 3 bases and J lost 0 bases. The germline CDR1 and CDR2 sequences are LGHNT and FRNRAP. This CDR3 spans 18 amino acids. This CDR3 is CASGLTLTSPSSYNEQFF. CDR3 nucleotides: TGTGCTAGTGGTTTAACCCTGACTAGCCCGAGCTCCTACAATGAGCAGTTCTTC. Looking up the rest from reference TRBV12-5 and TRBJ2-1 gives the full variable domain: DARVTQTPRHKVTEMGQEVTMRCQPILGHNTVFWYRQTMMQGLELLAYFRNRAPLDDSGMPKDRFSAEMPDATLATLKIQPSEPRDSAVYFCASGLTLTSPSSYNEQFFGPGTRLTVL.

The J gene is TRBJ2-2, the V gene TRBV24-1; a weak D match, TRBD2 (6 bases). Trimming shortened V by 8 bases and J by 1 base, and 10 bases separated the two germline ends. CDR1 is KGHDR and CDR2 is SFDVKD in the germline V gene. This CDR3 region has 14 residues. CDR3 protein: CATTGRGNTGELFF. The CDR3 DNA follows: TGTGCCACCACCGGGAGAGGGAACACCGGGGAGCTGTTTTTT.

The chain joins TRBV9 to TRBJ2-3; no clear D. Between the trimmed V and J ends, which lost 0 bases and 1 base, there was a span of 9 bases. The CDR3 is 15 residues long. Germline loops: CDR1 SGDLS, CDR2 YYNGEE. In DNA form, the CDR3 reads TGTGCCAGCAGCGTAGCCACTCCCGGCACAGATACGCAGTATTTT. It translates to CASSVATPGTDTQYF.

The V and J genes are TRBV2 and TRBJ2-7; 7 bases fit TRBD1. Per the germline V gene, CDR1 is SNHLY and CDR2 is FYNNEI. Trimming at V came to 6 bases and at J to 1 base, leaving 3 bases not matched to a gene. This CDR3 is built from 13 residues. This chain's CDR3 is CASREDRSYEQYF. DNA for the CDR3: TGTGCCAGCAGGGAGGACAGGTCCTACGAGCAGTACTTC.

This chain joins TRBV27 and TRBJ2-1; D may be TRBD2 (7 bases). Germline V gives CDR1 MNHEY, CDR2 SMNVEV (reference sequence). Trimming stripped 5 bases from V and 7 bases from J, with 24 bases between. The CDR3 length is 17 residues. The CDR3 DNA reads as TGTGCCAGCAGTGTTAGGGGGGGGTTTTTTGGTAAGAATGAGCAGTTCTTC. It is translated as CASSVRGGFFGKNEQFF.

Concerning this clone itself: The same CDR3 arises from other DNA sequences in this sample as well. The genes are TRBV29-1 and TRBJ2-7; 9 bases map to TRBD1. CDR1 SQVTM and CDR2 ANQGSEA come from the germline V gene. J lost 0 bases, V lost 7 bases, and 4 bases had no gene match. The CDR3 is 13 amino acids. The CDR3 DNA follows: TGCAGCGCGGGACAGGGCGACTCCTACGAGCAGTACTTC. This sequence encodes CSAGQGDSYEQYF.

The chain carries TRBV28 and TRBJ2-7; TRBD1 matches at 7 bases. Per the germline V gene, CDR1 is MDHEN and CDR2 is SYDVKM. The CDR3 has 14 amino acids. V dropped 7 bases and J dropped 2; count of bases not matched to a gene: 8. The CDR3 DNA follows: TGTGCCAGCACCCTGCGACAGGGCCCCTACGAGCAGTACTTC. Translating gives CASTLRQGPYEQYF.

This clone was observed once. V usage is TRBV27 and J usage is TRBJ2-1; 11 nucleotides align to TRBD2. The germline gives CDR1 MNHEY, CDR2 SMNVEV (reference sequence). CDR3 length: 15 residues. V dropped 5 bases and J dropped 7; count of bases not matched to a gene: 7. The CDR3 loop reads CASSSSGRANNEQFF. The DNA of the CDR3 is TGTGCCAGCAGTAGTAGCGGGAGGGCCAATAATGAGCAGTTCTTC.

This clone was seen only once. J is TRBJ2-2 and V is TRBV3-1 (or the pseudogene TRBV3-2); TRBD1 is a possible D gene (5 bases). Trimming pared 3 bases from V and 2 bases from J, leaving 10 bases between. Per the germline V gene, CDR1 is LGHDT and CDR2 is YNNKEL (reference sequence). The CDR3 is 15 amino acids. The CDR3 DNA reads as TGTGCCAGCAGCCACCAGGGTCAAAACACCGGGGAGCTGTTTTTT. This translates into CASSHQGQNTGELFF.

As DNA, the CDR3 is TGTGCCATCAGTGGTGGGGGCCTCACAGATACGCAGTATTTT. The encoded protein is CAISGGGLTDTQYF. The chain couples TRBV10-3 to TRBJ2-3, with D possibly TRBD1 on 6 matching bases. This CDR3 comprises 14 residues. The germline V gene has CDR1 ENHRY and CDR2 SYGVKD. V gave up 4 bases and J gave up 2 bases, with 10 bases separating them.

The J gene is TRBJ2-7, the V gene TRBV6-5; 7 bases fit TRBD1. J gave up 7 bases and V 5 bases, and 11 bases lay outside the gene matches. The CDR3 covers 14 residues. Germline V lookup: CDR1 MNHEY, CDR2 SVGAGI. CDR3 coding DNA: TGTGCCAGCAGTCCAAGACAGGGCTCGAAAGAGCAGTACTTC. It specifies CASSPRQGSKEQYF.

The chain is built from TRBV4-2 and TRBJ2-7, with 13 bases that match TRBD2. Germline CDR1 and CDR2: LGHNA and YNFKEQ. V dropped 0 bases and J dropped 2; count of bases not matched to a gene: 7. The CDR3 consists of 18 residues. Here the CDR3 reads CASSQDRTSGRGPYEQYF. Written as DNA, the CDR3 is TGTGCCAGCAGCCAAGATCGAACTAGCGGGAGGGGCCCCTACGAGCAGTACTTC.

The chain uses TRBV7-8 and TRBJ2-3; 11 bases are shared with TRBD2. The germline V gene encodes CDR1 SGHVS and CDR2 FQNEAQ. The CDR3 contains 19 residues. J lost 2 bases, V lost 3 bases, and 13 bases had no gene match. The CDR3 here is CASSFVLAGVVVTTDTQYF. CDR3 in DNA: TGTGCCAGCAGCTTCGTACTAGCGGGAGTGGTTGTCACCACAGATACGCAGTATTTT.

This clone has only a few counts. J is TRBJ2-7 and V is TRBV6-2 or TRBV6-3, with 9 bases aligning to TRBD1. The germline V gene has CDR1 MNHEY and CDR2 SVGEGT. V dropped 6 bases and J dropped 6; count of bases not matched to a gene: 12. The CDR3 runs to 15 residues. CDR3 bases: TGTGCCAGCAGCTTTACAGGGGGCGGTTCGGGCGAGCAGTACTTC. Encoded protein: CASSFTGGGSGEQYF.

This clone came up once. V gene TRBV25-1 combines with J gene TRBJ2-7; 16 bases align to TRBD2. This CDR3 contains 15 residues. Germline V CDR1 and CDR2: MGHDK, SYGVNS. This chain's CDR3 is CATGLAGGLRSEQYF. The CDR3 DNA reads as TGTGCGACGGGACTAGCGGGAGGGCTGAGGTCCGAGCAGTACTTC.

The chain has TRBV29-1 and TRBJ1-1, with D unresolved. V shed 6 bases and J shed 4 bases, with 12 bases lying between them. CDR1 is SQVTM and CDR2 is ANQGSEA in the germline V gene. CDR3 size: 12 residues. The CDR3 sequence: CSVPGLLTEAFF. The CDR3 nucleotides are TGCAGCGTCCCTGGACTGCTCACTGAAGCTTTCTTT.

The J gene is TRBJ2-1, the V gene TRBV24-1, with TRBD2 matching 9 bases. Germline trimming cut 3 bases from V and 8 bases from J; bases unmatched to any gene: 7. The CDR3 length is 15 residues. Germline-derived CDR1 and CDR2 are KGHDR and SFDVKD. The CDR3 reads CATSDRTSERDEQFF. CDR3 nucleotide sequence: TGTGCCACCAGTGATCGGACTAGCGAGAGGGATGAGCAGTTCTTC.

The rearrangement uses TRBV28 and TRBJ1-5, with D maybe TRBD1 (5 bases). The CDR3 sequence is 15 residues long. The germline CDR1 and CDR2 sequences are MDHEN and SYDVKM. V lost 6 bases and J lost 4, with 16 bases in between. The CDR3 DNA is TGTGCCAGCAGCCGCGGGGACCGACAGAATCAGCCCCAGCATTTT. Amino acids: CASSRGDRQNQPQHF.

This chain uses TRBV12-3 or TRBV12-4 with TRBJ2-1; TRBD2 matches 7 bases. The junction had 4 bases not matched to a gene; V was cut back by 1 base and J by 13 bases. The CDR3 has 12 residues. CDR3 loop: CASSLGGRDQFF. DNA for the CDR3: TGTGCCAGCAGTTTAGGAGGGAGGGACCAGTTCTTC.

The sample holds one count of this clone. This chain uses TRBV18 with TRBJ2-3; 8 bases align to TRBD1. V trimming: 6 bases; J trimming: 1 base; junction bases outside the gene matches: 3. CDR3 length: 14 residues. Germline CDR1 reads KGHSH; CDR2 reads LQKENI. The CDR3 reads CASSTTGGTDTQYF. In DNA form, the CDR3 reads TGTGCCAGCTCTACGACAGGGGGCACAGATACGCAGTATTTT.